This T cell receptor (beta chain) stems from a study of graft-versus-host responses after intestinal transplantation. Study-wide background: Multivisceral, liver-intestinal, or isolated intestinal transplants were performed in recipients. Each recipient received anti-thymocyte globulin induction, then tacrolimus and steroids for around three years.

The protocol was immunoSEQ multiplex PCR, while the TCRdb copy is restricted to in-frame clones and leaves out a portion. This sample carries approximately 89,000 clones, about nine tenths of them seen once, and the ten largest clones take 15% to 20%. Sequenced material: PBMCs, taken 450 to 480 days after intestinal transplant. The clonotype comes from a human patient who received an intestinal transplant, so some T cells may come from the graft donor.

The CDR3 coding sequence is TGTGCCAGCAGCCCCGACCTTGCGGAAAAACTGTTTTTT. Translating gives CASSPDLAEKLFF. V is TRBV9 and J is TRBJ1-4, with no clear D. Trimming took off 4 bases at V and 8 bases at J, with 12 bases between the two ends. The CDR3 is 13 residues long. CDR1 is SGDLS, CDR2 YYNGEE, per germline.